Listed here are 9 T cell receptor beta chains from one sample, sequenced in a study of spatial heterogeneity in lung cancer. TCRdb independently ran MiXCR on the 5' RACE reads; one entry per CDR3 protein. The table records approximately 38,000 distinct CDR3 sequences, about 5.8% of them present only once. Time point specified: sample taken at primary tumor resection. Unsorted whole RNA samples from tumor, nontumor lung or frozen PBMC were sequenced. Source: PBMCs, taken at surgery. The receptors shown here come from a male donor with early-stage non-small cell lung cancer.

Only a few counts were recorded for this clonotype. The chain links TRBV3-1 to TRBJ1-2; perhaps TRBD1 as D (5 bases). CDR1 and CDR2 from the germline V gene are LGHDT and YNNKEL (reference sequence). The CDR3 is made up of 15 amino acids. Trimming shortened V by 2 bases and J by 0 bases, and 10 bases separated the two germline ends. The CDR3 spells CASSQRTPANYGYTF. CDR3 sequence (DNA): TGTGCCAGCAGCCAACGGACACCTGCTAACTATGGCTACACCTTC.

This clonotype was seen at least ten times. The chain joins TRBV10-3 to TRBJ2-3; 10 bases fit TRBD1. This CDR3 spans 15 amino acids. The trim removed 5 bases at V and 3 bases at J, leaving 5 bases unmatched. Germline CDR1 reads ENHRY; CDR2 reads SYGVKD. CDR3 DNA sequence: TGTGCCATCAGTTCCGACAGGGGGCGAACAGATACGCAGTATTTT. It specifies CAISSDRGRTDTQYF.

CDR3 loop: CASSLAGRAGVMNTEAFF. In nucleotides, the CDR3 is TGTGCCAGCAGCTTAGCGGGGAGGGCAGGAGTCATGAACACTGAAGCTTTCTTT. J is TRBJ1-1 and V is TRBV7-9; D remains ambiguous. V was clipped by 0 bases and J by 0 bases, with 17 bases between them. Germline V gives CDR1 SEHNR, CDR2 FQNEAQ (reference sequence). This CDR3 is 18 amino acids long. The full variable domain, its missing parts supplied by reference TRBV7-9 and TRBJ1-1, is DTGVSQNPRHKITKRGQNVTFRCDPISEHNRLYWYRQTLGQGPEFLTYFQNEAQLEKSRLLSDRFSAERPKGSFSTLEIQRTEQGDSAMYLCASSLAGRAGVMNTEAFFGQGTRLTVV.

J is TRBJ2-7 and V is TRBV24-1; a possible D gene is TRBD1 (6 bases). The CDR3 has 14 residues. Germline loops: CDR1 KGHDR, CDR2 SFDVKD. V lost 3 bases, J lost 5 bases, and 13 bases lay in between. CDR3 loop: CATSDPDRNHEQYF. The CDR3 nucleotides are TGTGCCACCAGTGATCCCGACAGGAACCACGAGCAGTACTTC.

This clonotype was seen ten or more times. The CDR3, as DNA: TGTGCCAGCAGGCGGGGGAGTAATTCACCCCTCCACTTT. Residues: CASRRGSNSPLHF. The chain carries TRBV28 and TRBJ1-6; D is perhaps TRBD1 (5 bases). The CDR3 is made up of 13 amino acids. Trimming removed 6 bases at V and 6 bases at J, with 9 bases between. Germline V lookup: CDR1 MDHEN, CDR2 SYDVKM.

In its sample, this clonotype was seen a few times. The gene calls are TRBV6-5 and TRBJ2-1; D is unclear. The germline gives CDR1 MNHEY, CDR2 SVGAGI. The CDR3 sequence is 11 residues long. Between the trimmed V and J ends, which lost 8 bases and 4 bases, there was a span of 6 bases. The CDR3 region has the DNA TGTGCCAGCGCTACTTACAATGAGCAGTTCTTC. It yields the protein CASATYNEQFF.

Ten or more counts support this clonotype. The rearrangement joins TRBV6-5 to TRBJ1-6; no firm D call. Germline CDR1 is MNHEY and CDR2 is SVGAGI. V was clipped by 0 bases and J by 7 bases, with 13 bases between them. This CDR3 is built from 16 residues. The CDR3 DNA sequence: TGTGCCAGCAGTTACTCGCGGCGACAAGGGAATTCACCCCTCCACTTT. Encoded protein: CASSYSRRQGNSPLHF.

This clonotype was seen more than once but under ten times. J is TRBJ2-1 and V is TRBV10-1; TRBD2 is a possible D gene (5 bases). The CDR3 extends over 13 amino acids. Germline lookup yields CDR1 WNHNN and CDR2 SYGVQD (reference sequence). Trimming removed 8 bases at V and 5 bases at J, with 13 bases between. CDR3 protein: CASEGLRNNEQFF. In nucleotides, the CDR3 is TGCGCCAGCGAAGGACTTCGGAACAATGAGCAGTTCTTC.

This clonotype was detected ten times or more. Here the CDR3 reads CASSYSAGRSGYTF. The CDR3 bases are TGTGCCAGCAGTTACTCTGCAGGGCGAAGTGGCTACACCTTC. The J gene is TRBJ1-2, the V gene TRBV6-5; D might be TRBD1 (5 bases). Germline values: CDR1 MNHEY, CDR2 SVGAGI. Trimming stripped 0 bases from V and 7 bases from J, with 12 bases between. The CDR3 covers 14 residues.